A single sample gave rise to the 7 T cell receptor beta chains below, sequenced in a study of blood T cell repertoires in COVID-19. The protocol was immunoSEQ multiplex PCR, while the TCRdb copy is restricted to in-frame clones and leaves out a portion. The sample yields about 290,000 clones, nearly 90% seen once. Sequences were obtained from peripheral blood. The receptors were sampled from a woman aged 25 to 45 with COVID-19, enrolled during active disease.

This clone appeared once. The J gene is TRBJ1-2, the V gene TRBV7-9; TRBD1 aligns across 9 bases. The CDR3 spans 14 residues. V gave up 0 bases and J gave up 6 bases; unmatched junction bases: 2. In germline, CDR1 is SEHNR, CDR2 FQNEAQ (reference sequence). In DNA form, the CDR3 reads TGTGCCAGCAGCTTAGCCGGACAGGGGAATGGCTACACCTTC. Translated: CASSLAGQGNGYTF.

The rearrangement uses TRBV30 and TRBJ2-7; 8 bases map to TRBD1. The ends lost 4 bases at V and 0 bases at J; junction bases unmatched: 11. The CDR3 sequence is 16 residues long. Germline V gene data show CDR1 as GTSNPN and CDR2 as SVGIG (reference sequence). CDR3 residues: CAWKAPGQVISYEQYF. The CDR3 DNA follows: TGTGCCTGGAAAGCCCCGGGACAGGTGATCTCCTACGAGCAGTACTTC.

The chain couples TRBV28 to TRBJ2-1, with 9 bases matching TRBD2. The V gene's germline CDR1 is MDHEN and CDR2 SYDVKM. There are 16 residues in the CDR3. Trimming at V came to 5 bases and at J to 4 bases, leaving 9 bases not matched to a gene. CDR3 DNA: TGTGCCAGCAGTCCATGGCGGGGGGGCAAGTACAATGAGCAGTTCTTC. Translation: CASSPWRGGKYNEQFF.

This sequence joins TRBV6-5 and TRBJ1-2; D possibly corresponds to TRBD1 (6 bases). CDR1 and CDR2 (germline): MNHEY, SVGAGI. The CDR3 extends over 13 amino acids. Deletions cut 10 bases from V and 1 base from J, with 13 bases between. DNA for the CDR3: TGTGCCATAACCACAGGGTTTAACTATGGCTACACCTTC. It translates to CAITTGFNYGYTF.

The chain carries TRBV6-4 and TRBJ1-1; 10 bases agree with TRBD1. This CDR3 region has 14 residues. V was clipped by 6 bases and J by 10 bases; unmatched bases: 11. Germline V gene data show CDR1 as MRHNA and CDR2 as SNTAGT. CDR3 loop: CASSPGQGLRGAFF. CDR3 DNA sequence: TGTGCCAGCAGCCCGGGACAGGGGCTACGGGGAGCTTTCTTT.

J is TRBJ2-3 and V is TRBV29-1, with 9 bases identical to TRBD2. V was clipped by 7 bases and J by 11 bases; unmatched bases: 10. There are 12 residues in the CDR3. Germline assignment: CDR1 SQVTM and CDR2 ANQGSEA. In DNA form, the CDR3 reads TGCAGCGGACAGGTCAGCGGGGGGAGGCAGTATTTT. Its translation: CSGQVSGGRQYF.

CDR3 coding DNA: TGTGCCAGCAGTTTCTTTAACACAGATACGCAGTATTTT. Residues: CASSFFNTDTQYF. The chain recombines TRBV27 with TRBJ2-3; D gene unclear. The ends were cut back, 3 bases at V and 2 bases at J, with 6 bases in the middle. Per the germline V gene, CDR1 is MNHEY and CDR2 is SMNVEV (reference sequence). This CDR3 region has 13 residues.